What follows is one T cell receptor beta chain and its context. Its antigen is not identified. The V end was cut by 6 bases, the J end by 1 base, with 18 bases between. There are 15 residues in the CDR3. Germline V gives CDR1 SQVTM, CDR2 ANQGSEA. The record originates from a study of shared clonotypes between healthy human individuals. Study background: Each donor contributed plates that comprised three CD4 naive, three CD4 memory, two CD8 naive and one CD8 memory.

Overall study results and limits: On the whole, naive subsets had larger estimated richness than memory subsets had. With few donors, the genetic and exposure-history diversity represented was limited.

Sorted subsets were amplified in replicate PCRs using 200 to 250 ng DNA, about 30,000 T cell genomes. This table comes from immunoSEQ multiplex PCR, and its TCRdb copy is limited to in-frame clones, with some not included. The table shows 760,000 or so clones, with approximately 96% occurring only once. The naive CD8 subset, CD45RO-negative cells positively selected for CCR7, excluded terminally differentiated effector memory CD45RA+ cells. The rearrangement uses TRBV29-1 and TRBJ1-1; D is unclear. This clonotype originated in a man aged 25 to 40 in good health. The sequenced material came from naive CD8+ T cells sorted from blood. CDR3 nucleotide sequence: TGCAGCGTCCGTATCGCCATAGGCTCGAACACTGAAGCTTTCTTT. This translates into CSVRIAIGSNTEAFF.